This T cell receptor (beta chain) was observed in a study of T cell responses to AZD1222 COVID-19 vaccine. Whole-study context: Doses given second, at about 4 or about 12 weeks, were pooled. Study observations and caveats: Across spike, vaccine-associated CD4 TCRs were found, dominant at 160-218 and 743-854. Donor demographics were predominantly white British with a female majority; clonal diversity may be underestimated.

The repertoire was sequenced with immunoSEQ multiplex PCR; TCRdb's copy has only in-frame clones and lacks some. Here the sample spans 130,000 to 150,000 clones, 70% to 90% being singletons. As concerns this clone: Its cognate antigen is unknown.

Per germline, CDR1 LNHDA and CDR2 SQIVND (reference sequence). The CDR3 runs 13 residues. V was cut by 5 bases and J by 4 bases, with 11 bases left in between. The sequencing here drew on peripheral blood, taken on day 0 of AZD1222 vaccination. This clonotype originated in an adult in good health. The chain has TRBV19 and TRBJ1-1; D is possibly TRBD1 (6 bases). CDR3 sequence reads: CASSWQGITEAFF. The CDR3 DNA reads TGTGCCAGTAGTTGGCAGGGGATCACTGAAGCTTTCTTT.